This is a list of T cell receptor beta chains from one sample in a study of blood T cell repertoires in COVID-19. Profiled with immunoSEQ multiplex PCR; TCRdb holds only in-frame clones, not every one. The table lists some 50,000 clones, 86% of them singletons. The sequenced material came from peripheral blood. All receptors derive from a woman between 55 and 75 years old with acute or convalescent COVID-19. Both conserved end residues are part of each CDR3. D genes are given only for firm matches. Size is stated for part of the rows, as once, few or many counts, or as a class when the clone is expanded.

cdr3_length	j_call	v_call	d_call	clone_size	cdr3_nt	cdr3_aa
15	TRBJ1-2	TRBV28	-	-	TGTGCCAGCAGTTTCGGACAGCCCCCTGACTATGGCTACACCTTC	CASSFGQPPDYGYTF
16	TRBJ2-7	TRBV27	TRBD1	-	TGTGCCAGCAGTTTACCCCGGACAGGCTGGGGCGGCGAGCAGTACTTC	CASSLPRTGWGGEQYF
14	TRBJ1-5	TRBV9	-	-	TGTGCCAGCAGCGTCGGGGGGGTTGATCAGCCCCAGCATTTT	CASSVGGVDQPQHF
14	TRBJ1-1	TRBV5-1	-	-	TGCGCCAGCAGCATCGGACACAGGAACACTGAAGCTTTCTTT	CASSIGHRNTEAFF
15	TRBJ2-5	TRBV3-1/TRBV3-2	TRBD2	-	TGTGCCAGCAGCCAAGATACGCTAGCGGGGGGCTGCCCGTACTTC	CASSQDTLAGGCPYF
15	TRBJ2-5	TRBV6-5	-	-	TGTGCCAGCAGGGCTACTACAGGGAATCAAGAGACCCAGTACTTC	CASRATTGNQETQYF
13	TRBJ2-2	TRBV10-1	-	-	TGCGCCAGCAGCCCACGGGGCACCGGGGAGCTGTTTTTT	CASSPRGTGELFF
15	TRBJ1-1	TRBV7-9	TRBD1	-	TGTGCCAGCAGCCACGGGACAGGGGGACGAACTGAAGCTTTCTTT	CASSHGTGGRTEAFF
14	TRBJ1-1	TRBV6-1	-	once	TGTGCCAGCAGTGAAGTCTTGGGGGGTTCTGAAGCTTTCTTT	CASSEVLGGSEAFF
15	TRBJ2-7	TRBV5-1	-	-	TGCGCCAGCAGCTTGGCCTTTACAGCCTCCTACGAGCAGTACTTC	CASSLAFTASYEQYF
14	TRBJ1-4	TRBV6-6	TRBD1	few	TGTGCCAGCAGCCGCGGACAGGGGGATGAAAAACTGTTTTTT	CASSRGQGDEKLFF
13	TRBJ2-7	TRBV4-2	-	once	TGTGCCAGCAGCCAAGGAGGGGGCTACGAGCAGTACTTC	CASSQGGGYEQYF
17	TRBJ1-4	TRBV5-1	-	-	TGCGCCAGCAGCCCCGGGTCCTCGATCGTAACTAATGAAAAACTGTTTTTT	CASSPGSSIVTNEKLFF
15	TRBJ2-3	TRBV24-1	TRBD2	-	TGTGCCACCAGTGTCGGGGGGACGGGGGGAGATACGCAGTATTTT	CATSVGGTGGDTQYF
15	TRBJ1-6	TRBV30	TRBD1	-	TGTGCCGGGGTAGGGGACAGGACAGGGAATTCACCCCTCCACTTT	CAGVGDRTGNSPLHF
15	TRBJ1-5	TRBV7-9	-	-	TGTGCCAGCAGTCAAGCAGGCGCGGAGGGTCAGCCCCAGCATTTT	CASSQAGAEGQPQHF